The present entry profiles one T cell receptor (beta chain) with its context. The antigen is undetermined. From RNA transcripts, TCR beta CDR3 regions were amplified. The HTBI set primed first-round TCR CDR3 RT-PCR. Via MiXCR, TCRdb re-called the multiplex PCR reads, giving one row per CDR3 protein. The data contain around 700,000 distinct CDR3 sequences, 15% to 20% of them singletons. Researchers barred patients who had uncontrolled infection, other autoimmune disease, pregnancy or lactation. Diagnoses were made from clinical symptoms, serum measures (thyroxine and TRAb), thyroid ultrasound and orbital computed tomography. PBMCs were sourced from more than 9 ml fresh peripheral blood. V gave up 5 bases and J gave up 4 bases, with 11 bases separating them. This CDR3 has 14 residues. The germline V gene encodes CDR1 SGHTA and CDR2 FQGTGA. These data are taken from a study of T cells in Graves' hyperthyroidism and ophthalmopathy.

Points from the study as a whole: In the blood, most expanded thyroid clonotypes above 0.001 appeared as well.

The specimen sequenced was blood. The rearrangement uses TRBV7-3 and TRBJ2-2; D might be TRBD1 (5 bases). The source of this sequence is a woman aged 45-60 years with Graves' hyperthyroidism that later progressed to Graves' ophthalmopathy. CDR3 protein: CASSNDRFTGELFF. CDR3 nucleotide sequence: TGTGCCAGCAGCAACGACAGATTCACCGGGGAGCTGTTTTTT.